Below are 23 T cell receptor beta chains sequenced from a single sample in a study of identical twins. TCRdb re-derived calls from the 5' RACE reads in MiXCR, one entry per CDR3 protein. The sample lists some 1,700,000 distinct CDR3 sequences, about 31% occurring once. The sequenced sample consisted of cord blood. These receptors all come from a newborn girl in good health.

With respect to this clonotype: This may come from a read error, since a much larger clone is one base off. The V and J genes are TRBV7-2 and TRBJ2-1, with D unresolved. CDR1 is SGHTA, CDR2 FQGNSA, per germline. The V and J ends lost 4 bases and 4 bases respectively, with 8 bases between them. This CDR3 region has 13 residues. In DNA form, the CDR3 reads TGTGCCAGCAGCTCAGAAACTTACAATGAGCAGTTCTTC. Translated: CASSSETYNEQFF.

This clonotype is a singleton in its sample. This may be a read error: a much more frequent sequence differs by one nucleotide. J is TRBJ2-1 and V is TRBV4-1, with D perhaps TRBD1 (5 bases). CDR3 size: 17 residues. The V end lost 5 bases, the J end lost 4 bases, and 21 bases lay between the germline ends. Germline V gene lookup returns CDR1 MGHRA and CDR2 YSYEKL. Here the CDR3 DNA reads TGCGCCAGCAGCGAAAGTCGCTTTGGGGCGAGGTACAATGAGCAGTTCTTC. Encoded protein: CASSESRFGARYNEQFF.

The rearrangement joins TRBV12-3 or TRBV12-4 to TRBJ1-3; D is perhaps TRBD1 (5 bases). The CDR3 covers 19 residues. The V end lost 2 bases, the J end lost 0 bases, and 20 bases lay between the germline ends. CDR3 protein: CASSLLLSWDHSSGNTIYF. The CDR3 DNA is TGTGCCAGCAGTTTATTGTTGTCTTGGGACCACTCCTCTGGAAACACCATATATTTT.

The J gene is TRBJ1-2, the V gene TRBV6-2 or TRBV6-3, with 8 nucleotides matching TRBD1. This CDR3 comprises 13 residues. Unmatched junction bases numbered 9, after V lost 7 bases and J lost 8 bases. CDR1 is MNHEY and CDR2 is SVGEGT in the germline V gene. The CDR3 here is CASIPRQGYGYTF. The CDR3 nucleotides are TGTGCCAGCATTCCTCGACAGGGGTACGGCTACACCTTC.

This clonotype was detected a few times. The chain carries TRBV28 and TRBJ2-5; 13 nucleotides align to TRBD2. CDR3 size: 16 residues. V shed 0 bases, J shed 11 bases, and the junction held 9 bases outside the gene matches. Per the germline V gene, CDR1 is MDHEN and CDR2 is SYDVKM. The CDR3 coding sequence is TGTGCCAGCAGTTTATGGGGGACTAGCGGGATTAGTGAGCAGTACTTC. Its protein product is CASSLWGTSGISEQYF.

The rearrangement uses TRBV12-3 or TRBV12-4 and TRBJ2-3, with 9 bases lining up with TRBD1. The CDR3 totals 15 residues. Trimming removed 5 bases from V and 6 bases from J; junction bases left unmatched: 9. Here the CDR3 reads CASSPAGTGKDTQYF. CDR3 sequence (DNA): TGTGCCAGCAGTCCGGCAGGGACAGGGAAGGATACGCAGTATTTT.

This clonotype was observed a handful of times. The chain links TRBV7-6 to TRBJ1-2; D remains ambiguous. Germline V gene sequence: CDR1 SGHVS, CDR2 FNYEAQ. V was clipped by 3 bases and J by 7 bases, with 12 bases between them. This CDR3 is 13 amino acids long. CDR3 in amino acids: CASSFRERRGYTF. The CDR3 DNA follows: TGTGCCAGCAGCTTTAGGGAGAGGCGTGGCTACACCTTC.

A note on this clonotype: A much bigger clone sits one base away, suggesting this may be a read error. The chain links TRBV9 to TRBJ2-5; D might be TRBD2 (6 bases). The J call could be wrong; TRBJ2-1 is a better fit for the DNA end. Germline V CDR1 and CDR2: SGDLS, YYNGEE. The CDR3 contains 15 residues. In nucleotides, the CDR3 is TGTGCCAGCAGCGTAGCTATAGCGGTACAAGAGACCCAGTTCTTC. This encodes CASSVAIAVQETQFF.

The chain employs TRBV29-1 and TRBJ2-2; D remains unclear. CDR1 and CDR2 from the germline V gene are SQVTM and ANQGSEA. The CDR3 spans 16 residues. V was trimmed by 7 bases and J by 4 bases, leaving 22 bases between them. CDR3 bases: TGCAGCGGCGGCGGCTTAGCCCGTACCCCCACCGGGGAGCTGTTTTTT. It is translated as CSGGGLARTPTGELFF.

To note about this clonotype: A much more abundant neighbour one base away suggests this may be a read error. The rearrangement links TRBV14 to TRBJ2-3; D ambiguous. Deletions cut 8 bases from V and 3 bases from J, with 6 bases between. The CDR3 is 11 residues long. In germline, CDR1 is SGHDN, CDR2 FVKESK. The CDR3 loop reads CASGWTDTQYF. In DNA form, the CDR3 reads TGTGCCAGCGGATGGACAGATACGCAGTATTTT.

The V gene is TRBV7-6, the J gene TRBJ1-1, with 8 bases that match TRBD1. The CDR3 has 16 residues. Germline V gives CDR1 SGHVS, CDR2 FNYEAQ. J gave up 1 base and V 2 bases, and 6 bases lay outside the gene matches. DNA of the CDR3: TGTGCCAGCAGCTTAAGTCTCAGGGGGCAGAACACTGAAGCTTTCTTT. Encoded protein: CASSLSLRGQNTEAFF. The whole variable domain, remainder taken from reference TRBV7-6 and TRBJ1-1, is GAGVSQSPRYKVTKRGQDVALRCDPISGHVSLYWYRQALGQGPEFLTYFNYEAQQDKSGLPNDRFSAERPEGSISTLTIQRTEQRDSAMYRCASSLSLRGQNTEAFFGQGTRLTVV.

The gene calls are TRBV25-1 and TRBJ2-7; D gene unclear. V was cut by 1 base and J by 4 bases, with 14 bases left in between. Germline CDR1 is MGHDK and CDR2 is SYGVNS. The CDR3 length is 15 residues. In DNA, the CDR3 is TGTGCCAGCAGTGAATGGGGTTCTGGCGCTTACGAGCAGTACTTC. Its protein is CASSEWGSGAYEQYF.

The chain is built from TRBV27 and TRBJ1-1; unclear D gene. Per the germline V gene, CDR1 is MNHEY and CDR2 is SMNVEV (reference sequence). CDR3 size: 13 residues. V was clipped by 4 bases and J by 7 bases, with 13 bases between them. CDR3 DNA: TGTGCCAGCAGTTCCAATTTCGGCTTTGAAGCTTTCTTT. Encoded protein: CASSSNFGFEAFF.

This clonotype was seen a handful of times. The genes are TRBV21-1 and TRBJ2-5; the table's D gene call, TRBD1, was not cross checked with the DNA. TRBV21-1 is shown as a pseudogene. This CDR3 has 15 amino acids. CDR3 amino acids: CASSKDTGNQETQYF. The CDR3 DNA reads TGTGCCAGCAGCAAAGACACAGGAAACCAAGAGACCCAGTACTTC.

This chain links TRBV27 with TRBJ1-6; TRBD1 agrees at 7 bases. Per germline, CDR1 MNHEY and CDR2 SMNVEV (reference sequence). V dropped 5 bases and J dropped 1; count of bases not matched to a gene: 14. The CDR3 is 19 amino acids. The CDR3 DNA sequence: TGTGCCAGCAGTCATACGGAGGAGGGGGCGCGGTCCTATAATTCACCCCTCCACTTT. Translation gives CASSHTEEGARSYNSPLHF.

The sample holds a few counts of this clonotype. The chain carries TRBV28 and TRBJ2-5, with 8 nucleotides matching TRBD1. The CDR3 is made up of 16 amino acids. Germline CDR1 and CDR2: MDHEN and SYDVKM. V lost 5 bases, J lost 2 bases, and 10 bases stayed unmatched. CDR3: CASSPFLGQGQETQYF. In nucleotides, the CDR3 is TGTGCCAGCAGTCCCTTTCTAGGACAGGGACAAGAGACCCAGTACTTC.

DNA of the CDR3: TGTGCCAGCAGTTTTTTTCTCGGGACTAGCGGGAAGGTTGAGCAGTTCTTC. It yields the protein CASSFFLGTSGKVEQFF. This chain joins TRBV12-3 or TRBV12-4 and TRBJ2-1, with 13 positions matching TRBD2. CDR3 size: 17 residues. The V gene end was trimmed by 3 bases and the J gene end by 9 bases; junction bases not matched to a gene: 11.

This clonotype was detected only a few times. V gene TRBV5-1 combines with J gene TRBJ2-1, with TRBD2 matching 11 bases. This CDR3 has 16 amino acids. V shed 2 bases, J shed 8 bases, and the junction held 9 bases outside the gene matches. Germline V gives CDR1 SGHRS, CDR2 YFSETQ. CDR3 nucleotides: TGCGCCAGCAGCTTCTTGCGACTAGCGGGGTTGCATGAGCAGTTCTTC. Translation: CASSFLRLAGLHEQFF.

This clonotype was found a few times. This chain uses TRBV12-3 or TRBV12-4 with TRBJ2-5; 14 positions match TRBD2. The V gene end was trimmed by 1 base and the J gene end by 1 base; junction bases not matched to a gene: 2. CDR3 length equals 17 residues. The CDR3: CASSLGGLAGAQETQYF. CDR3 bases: TGTGCCAGCAGTTTAGGGGGACTAGCGGGGGCCCAAGAGACCCAGTACTTC.

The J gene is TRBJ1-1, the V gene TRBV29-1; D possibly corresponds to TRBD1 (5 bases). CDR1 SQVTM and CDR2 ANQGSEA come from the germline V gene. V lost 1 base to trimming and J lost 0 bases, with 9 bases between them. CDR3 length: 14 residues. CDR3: CSVEGVGVNTEAFF. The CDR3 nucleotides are TGCAGCGTTGAAGGGGTGGGGGTGAACACTGAAGCTTTCTTT.

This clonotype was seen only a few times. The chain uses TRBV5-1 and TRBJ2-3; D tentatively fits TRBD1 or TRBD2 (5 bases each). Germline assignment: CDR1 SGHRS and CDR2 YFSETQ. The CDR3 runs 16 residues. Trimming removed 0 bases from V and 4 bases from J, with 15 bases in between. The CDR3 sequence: CASSLARGMTADTQYF. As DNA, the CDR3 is TGCGCCAGCAGCTTGGCCCGGGGCATGACGGCAGATACGCAGTATTTT.

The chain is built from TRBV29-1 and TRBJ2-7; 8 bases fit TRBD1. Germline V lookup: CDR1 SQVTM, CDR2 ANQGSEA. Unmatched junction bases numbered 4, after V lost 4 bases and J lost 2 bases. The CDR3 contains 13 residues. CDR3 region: CSVAGQGTYEQYF. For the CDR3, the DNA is TGCAGCGTTGCTGGACAGGGAACCTACGAGCAGTACTTC.

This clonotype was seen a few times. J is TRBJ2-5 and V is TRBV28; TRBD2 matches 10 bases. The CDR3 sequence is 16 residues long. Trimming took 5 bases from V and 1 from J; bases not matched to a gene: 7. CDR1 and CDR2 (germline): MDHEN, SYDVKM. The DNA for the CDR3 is TGTGCCAGCAGTAGCGGGAGGGTGAAAGGCCAAGAGACCCAGTACTTC. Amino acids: CASSSGRVKGQETQYF.